This TCR beta chain is drawn from a study of T-cell memory formation after mild COVID-19 (dated by TCRdb to 2020 to 2023). General notes on the study: TCR sequence clusters from the two donors were found to be largely donor specific. Two young, previously healthy adult volunteers made up the cohort, one male and one female. In a couple of donors, T-cell clones that expanded and contracted after mild COVID-19 were followed by sequencing TCRalpha and TCRbeta repertoires longitudinally.

CDR3 length: 14 amino acids, cysteine to phenylalanine. The CDR3 DNA has 42 bases and is translated from base 1. The germline V gene (reference sequence) provides CDR1 SGHNT and CDR2 YYREEE. The germline V end is reduced by 3 bases and the J end by 5 bases; junction bases left unmatched: 5. Ficoll-Paque density gradient centrifugation was used to isolate PBMCs. The paper as a whole reports these results and caveats: SARS-CoV-2 specificity of the second-wave clones peaking on day 37 was not confirmed. Some responding clones were detected in pre-infection memory, which suggested that pre-existing cross-reactive memory T cells had joined the SARS-CoV-2 response. The study included only a couple of mild cases, and larger cohorts that include severe cases with pre-infection samples were judged to be necessary. Balanced CD4/CD8 phenotypes were observed for clones contracting from day 15 to 85, whereas a bias towards CD4+ was observed for a second wave of clones expanding from day 15 to 37. Contracting CD4+ clones appeared mostly in the CM and EM memory subsets, whereas CD8+ clones were enriched in EMRA.

This clonotype was counted a few times. It has no known antigen specificity. Base qualities are not at hand, and no much larger clone is one base apart. The reads were generated on an Illumina NovaSeq 6000. Using 5'RACE with constant-segment primers, TCRalpha and TCRbeta cDNA libraries were constructed, with sample barcodes and unique molecular identifiers added in the process. RNA was extracted from every sample with Trizol reagent. Library amplification was performed in two PCR steps, and a second sample barcode and Illumina TruSeq adapters were introduced in the second step. Sequencing of libraries was performed on an Illumina NovaSeq with 2 x 150 bp paired-end reads. In the original analysis: Reads were demultiplexed and collapsed into UMI-guided consensus sequences with migec v1.2.7. Using mixcr v2.1.11, UMI consensuses were aligned to TRA and TRB V and J templates and then assembled into clonotypes. Clonotypes were classified as expanded or contracted when called significant by both edgeR and NoisET, with noise models trained on biological replicates. For edgeR calls, the thresholds were a false discovery rate-adjusted p below 0.01 and a log2 fold-change of 1. As an exploratory analysis of dynamics, max-normalized trajectories of the 1000 most abundant clonotypes were examined by PCA with hierarchical clustering. Each responding clone was given a CD4 or CD8 phenotype based on the CD4+ and CD8+ repertoires, which had been sequenced separately. TCRdb reworked the public reads: Q25 trimming with fastp, MiXCR clone assembly, productive beta chains retained. Each entry merges the rows of one CDR3 protein and shows their most common DNA and genes. The V and J calls shown here were made by TCRdb, not taken from the authors' results. The sample records 200,000 to 300,000 distinct CDR3 sequences, about a sixth of which are singletons. Around 20% of the sample goes to the ten largest clones.

The clonotype comes from a man younger than 30 who had mild COVID-19 (a few samples of this study predate the infection). The sample titles of this study are shuffled in the database, so cell type and time point are left out; the donor was told from shared clones. The sample comprised PBMCs or a T cell subset sorted from them (not recorded which). The chain joins TRBV5-4 to TRBJ2-5, with 9 middle bases fitting TRBD1. Here is the DNA: TGTGCCAGCAGCTGGACAGGGGACGGGGAGACCCAGTACTTC. It specifies CASSWTGDGETQYF.